The source of this T cell receptor beta chain is a study of cytomegalovirus exposure and HLA in healthy donors (dated by TCRdb to the late 2010s). About the investigation overall: An earlier analysis of several hundred of the donors reported approximately 270 Gb of sequence data and roughly 100 million unique TCR beta sequences from about 180 million T cells. Roughly 300 gigabases of sequencing data and around 88 million unique TCR sequences made up an early release that covered roughly 670 HLA-typed donors. Of the 350 to 450 genotyped donors, less than 90% were placed in the genetic ancestry cluster associated with self-reported Caucasian donors. The study was designed to test whether signatures of past pathogen exposure could be identified by cataloging public T cell receptors. Using immunosequencing, the study profiled T cell repertoires from roughly 650 subjects and related those repertoires to cytomegalovirus serostatus. Along with the approximately 700-subject first cohort, a separate validation cohort of over a hundred different subjects was used. High-throughput TCR immunosequencing, statistical association of individual TCRs with disease status, and machine learning were combined to predict cytomegalovirus infection status. In a later analysis, previously published TCR beta repertoires from fewer than 750 donors were re-analyzed and high-resolution HLA genotyping was added so that TCR occurrence patterns could be studied. In the later analysis, no new phenotypic data were used to find candidate immune exposures; instead, reliance was placed on TCR beta sequences and their occurrence across donors. In an earlier analysis of around 540 of the donors, high-throughput TCR beta sequencing was used to judge whether each TCR beta V gene segment behaved as functional or pseudogenic. Donor age, sex, ethnicity and CMV serostatus were collected together with the repertoire data. A later genetic analysis used genome-wide SNP genotypes for about 65% of the roughly 670 donors, treating that subset as a discovery cohort. All discovery cohort repertoires had been generated using a single sequencing platform. HLA typing included class I and class II loci at four-digit resolution. Typing coverage differed by locus: A, B, C, DRB1 and DQB1 were typed in roughly 620-630 donors, DQA1 in 500 to 550, DPA1 in some 600, and DPB1 in roughly 470. About 5 DR-DQ haplotypes were handled as single units for association and clustering, since linkage in the cohort was strong. Among some 400 genotyped donors of the cohort, an average of roughly 230,000 unique TCR beta nucleotide sequences was sequenced per donor, of which approximately 19% were non-productive. Study-wide conclusions, independent of this receptor: According to the authors, the approach could potentially be generalized to other disease states and immunological phenotypes. A later genetic analysis associated a missense DCLRE1C variant with V-gene and J-gene trimming of TCR beta chains, and an independent cohort replicated the association. According to a later analysis, most CMV-associated TCR beta chains appeared to be HLA-restricted, and the HLA associations seemed to be driven largely by CMV exposure. In a later analysis, several top co-occurrence clusters were reported to appear linked to parvovirus B19, influenza, CMV and Epstein-Barr virus. A further reported finding was that TCR beta sequences accurately predicted the HLA-A and HLA-B alleles for most subjects in the first cohort. Because counts were too low, about 18 rarely observed V segments, including chromosome 9 orphons, were left out of the earlier analysis of approximately 500 of the donors. HLA typing was unavailable for some donors at each locus, so association tests used only the typed subset. The classifier was reported to diagnose cytomegalovirus status with high specificity and sensitivity in both the original cohort and the validation cohort. In vitro tests confirmed that a few of the cytomegalovirus-associated TCR beta chains recognize cytomegalovirus antigens. A later analysis associated 15,000 to 20,000 TCR beta sequences with specific HLA alleles at a false discovery rate of 0.05. A group of highly shared sequence variants was considered likely to be a technical artifact of the sequencing pipeline. While some public TCRs were present in many individuals, most TCR sequences turned up only very rarely across donors. In a later analysis, the rate of TCR association differed among HLA loci, with DRB1 alleles having the most associated TCRs and HLA-C alleles having the fewest. A later analysis found that HLA-associated TCR beta chains were more clonally expanded and had lower generation probabilities than equally common non-associated chains. An earlier analysis of several hundred of the donors showed that most TCR beta V segments appeared in productive rearrangements either about 90% or about 30% of the time, which broadly matched IMGT annotations. The study gave a list of 150 to 200 TCR beta chains associated with cytomegalovirus. When HLA alleles, especially DR and DQ, strongly co-occurred, attributing TCR associations to individual alleles was difficult. Only TCR beta chains were sequenced in this cohort, and the absence of alpha or paired-chain data limited detectable features. Sequencing depth was assumed to be roughly uniform across donors in the presence/absence analyses, though that assumption may not hold. According to a later genetic analysis, donors in an Asian-associated ancestry cluster had fewer N-insertions in productive TCRs than the approximately 690-donor mean. CMV serostatus was the only immune exposure information available for the cohort. Linkage disequilibrium might explain the correlated functional status among segregating V segments, but an unknown experimental factor could not be excluded.

The cohort was made up of approximately 670 healthy bone marrow donors. At the time of sampling, every cohort member was nominally healthy, though immune exposures that went unrecorded were likely present. The donor was CMV seropositive and belonged to the group of some 290 seropositive cohort members. A peripheral blood sample was collected from each donor, and TCR beta sequencing was performed on peripheral blood mononuclear cells. The Qiagen DNeasy Blood Extraction Kit was used to extract genomic DNA from the blood cell samples. This clone was seen a handful of times. Its antigen has not been determined. At one end, the junction sequence differs from germline, possibly due to a read error. The library was built by means of the immunoSEQ multiplex PCR assay. A mixture of 60 forward primers for TCR Vbeta segments and 13 reverse primers for TCR Jbeta segments was used in the multiplex PCR. A multiplex PCR assay on genomic DNA amplified the CDR3 region of rearranged TCR beta genes. On the Illumina HiSeq System, the amplified TCR beta libraries were sequenced as 87-base-pair reads. The study's own analysis went as follows. A later analysis counted some 74 million unique TCR beta chains across the 670 or so repertoires, and some 12 million of these chains were shared by at least two donors. To remove PCR and sequencing errors, raw reads were error-corrected and collapsed into unique sequences using a nearest-neighbor algorithm that merged closely related sequences. Alignment of CDR3 sequences to IMGT reference sequences was used to assign V, D and J gene segments. Each retained sequence needed at least a six-nucleotide match to both a V gene segment and a J gene segment. A rearrangement was called productive if the CDR3 had no stop codons and remained in frame with V and J, and every other rearrangement was called non-productive. CDR3 was defined according to IMGT convention as the region running from the second conserved V-encoded cysteine to the conserved J-encoded phenylalanine. Sequences without an unambiguous match to a single V gene segment were excluded from the earlier analysis of about 630 of the donors. In an earlier analysis of 500 to 750 of the donors, V segments were called functional above 56.7% productive rearrangements and were called segregating when the between-donor standard deviation exceeded 5%. To diagnose cytomegalovirus status from the catalog of TCR beta chain sequences, a statistical classification framework was built. V and J gene assignment, in a later analysis, came from comparing TCR nucleotide sequences with IMGT/GENE-DB human TR gene sequences. In a later analysis, CDR3 sequences and most-parsimonious VDJ recombination scenarios were assigned using the TCRdist pipeline. In a later analysis, each TCR beta chain was defined by its CDR3 amino acid sequence together with its V-gene family, and reads lacking a unique V-gene family were excluded. To address suspected cross-contamination and a sequencing artifact, a later analysis removed approximately 590 highly shared, low-generation-probability nucleotide sequences. In a later analysis, a clonal expansion index for each public chain was calculated from normalized within-repertoire ranks of inferred template counts. Generation probabilities in a later analysis came from a VDJ recombination model fitted to out-of-frame rearrangements, and those results were checked against IGoR. In a later analysis, hypergeometric tests were used to score TCR-TCR, TCR-HLA and TCR-CMV co-occurrence, with a repertoire-size bias correction applied to TCR pairs. A later analysis estimated false discovery rates by permuting HLA or CMV assignments 20 times. A later analysis grouped co-occurring TCRs with DBSCAN, adding TCRdist sequence similarity when clustering within HLA-allele-positive subsets. Repertoires with fewer than 30,000 or more than 120,000 public chains were left out of co-occurrence clustering, as were roughly five repertoires with anomalous nucleotide sharing. The clones in this table, taken by TCRdb from immuneACCESS, are in-frame only. Not every clone is retained; where verified, under half of the shortfall comes from an unresolved V gene, and the cause of the rest is unknown. For V, J and clone size, that table is used; D and trimming come from the DNA. In all, the sample holds about 120,000 clones, and approximately 17% of those were seen once. About 3% of the sample goes to the ten largest clones.

This receptor was obtained from a female donor in good health and CMV-seropositive. The sample consisted of PBMCs.

The bases are TGTGCTAGCAGCTTAAATCCGGGGGGTGAAGCTTTCTTT. This yields the protein CASSLNPGGEAFF. This sequence uses TRBV7-7 and TRBJ1-1; the D gene is possibly TRBD1, with 5 bases matching. Including the terminal cysteine and phenylalanine, the CDR3 comprises 13 residues. The only DNA kept is the CDR3, 39 bases in frame from the first base. As encoded in the germline V gene (reference sequence), CDR1 is SSHAT while CDR2 is FNYEAQ.